These 25 T cell receptor beta chains were all obtained from the same sample, sequenced in a study of blood T cell repertoires in COVID-19. The assay was immunoSEQ multiplex PCR, and TCRdb's table has in-frame clones only and misses some. The profile covers 50,000 to 65,000 clones, with around nine tenths appearing a single time and nearly 4% taken by the ten largest. Sequenced sample: peripheral blood. These receptors all stem from a man between 65 and 79 years old with acute or convalescent COVID-19.

CDR3 bases: TGTGCCAGCAGCTTAGGACTAGCACCGGATACGCAGTATTTT. Translated: CASSLGLAPDTQYF. This chain links TRBV11-3 with TRBJ2-3; 7 nucleotides line up with TRBD2. Germline V gene data show CDR1 as SGHNT and CDR2 as YENEEA. CDR3 length: 14 residues. The V gene end was trimmed by 1 base and the J gene end by 6 bases; junction bases not matched to a gene: 4.

This chain joins TRBV7-2 and TRBJ1-5; the D is unclear. Trimming removed 5 bases from V and 4 bases from J, with 15 bases in between. Germline V gives CDR1 SGHTA, CDR2 FQGNSA. The CDR3 is 15 residues long. Here the CDR3 DNA reads TGTGCCAGCAGCCTTTTAACAGCCATTAATCAGCCCCAGCATTTT. This codes for CASSLLTAINQPQHF.

The CDR3 spells CASSSGQGAKTINYGYTF. Here the CDR3 DNA reads TGCGCCAGCAGCTCCGGACAGGGGGCGAAAACGATTAACTATGGCTACACCTTC. This rearrangement joins TRBV5-1 to TRBJ1-2, with TRBD1 identical over 11 bases. The CDR3 is 18 residues long. Germline V gene sequence: CDR1 SGHRS, CDR2 YFSETQ. J gave up 1 base and V 3 bases, and 11 bases lay outside the gene matches.

CDR3 sequence reads: CASSIDTRTGLDGEQFF. The CDR3 bases are TGTGCCAGTAGTATAGATACCCGGACAGGACTCGATGGTGAGCAGTTCTTC. V usage is TRBV19 and J usage is TRBJ2-1; 7 bases align to TRBD1. CDR3 length equals 17 residues. J lost 9 bases, V lost 0 bases, and 14 bases had no gene match. The germline gives CDR1 LNHDA, CDR2 SQIVND (reference sequence).

This chain uses TRBV5-1 with TRBJ2-2; D is possibly TRBD1 (5 bases). This CDR3 contains 15 residues. V lost 4 bases and J lost 5, with 15 bases in between. Germline values: CDR1 SGHRS, CDR2 YFSETQ. The CDR3 protein is CASSPKGHSTGELFF. CDR3 nucleotide sequence: TGCGCCAGCAGCCCAAAAGGACACTCAACCGGGGAGCTGTTTTTT.

This clone has just a few counts. The chain couples TRBV7-2 to TRBJ1-2; 8 nucleotides agree with TRBD1. The germline gives CDR1 SGHTA, CDR2 FQGNSA. This CDR3 is 14 amino acids long. V lost 1 base and J lost 8; bases outside the gene matches: 6. As DNA, the CDR3 is TGTGCCAGCAGCTTAGTGATGACAGGGGTCGGCTACACCTTC. Its translation: CASSLVMTGVGYTF.

The V and J genes are TRBV4-2 and TRBJ2-1; 11 bases map to TRBD1. CDR1 and CDR2 (germline): LGHNA, YNFKEQ. V gave up 4 bases and J gave up 5 bases; unmatched junction bases: 13. This CDR3 spans 18 amino acids. CDR3 sequence (DNA): TGTGCCAGCAGCCGGACCGGGACAGGGGGGGGGACACACAATGAGCAGTTCTTC. It is translated as CASSRTGTGGGTHNEQFF.

Points on this clone: Germline is not matched at one junction end, which may reflect a read error. The chain employs TRBV6-4 and TRBJ2-1, with a weak D call TRBD2 (5 bases). CDR3 length equals 12 residues. CDR1 and CDR2 (germline): MRHNA, SNTAGT. The CDR3 spells CASSVGETPPVF. In nucleotides, the CDR3 is TGTGCCAGCAGTGTCGGGGAGACGCCGCCGGTCTTC.

The chain recombines TRBV27 with TRBJ1-2; a possible D gene is TRBD1 (5 bases). Germline assignment: CDR1 MNHEY and CDR2 SMNVEV (reference sequence). This CDR3 is 13 amino acids long. V lost 6 bases to trimming and J lost 4 bases, with 12 bases between them. CDR3 in DNA: TGTGCCAGCAGCCGTGACAGAGGCTATGGCTACACCTTC. Amino acids: CASSRDRGYGYTF.

The chain couples TRBV7-5 to TRBJ1-2; the D call in the table, TRBD1, was not verified against the DNA. TRBV7-5 is an annotated pseudogene. The CDR3 has 13 residues. The CDR3 spells CVRSPPGQGSCTF. CDR3 in DNA: TGTGTCAGAAGCCCTCCGGGACAGGGCTCTTGCACCTTC.

The chain joins TRBV9 to TRBJ2-5, with D perhaps TRBD1 (5 bases). CDR3 length equals 13 residues. V was shortened by 7 bases and J by 0 bases, with 10 bases between the two germline ends. Per the germline V gene, CDR1 is SGDLS and CDR2 is YYNGEE. The CDR3 DNA reads as TGTGCCAGCGGCGACAGATACCAAGAGACCCAGTACTTC. This translates into CASGDRYQETQYF.

The V and J genes are TRBV5-1 and TRBJ2-4, with D possibly TRBD2 on 6 matching bases. Per germline, CDR1 SGHRS and CDR2 YFSETQ. The CDR3 is made up of 15 amino acids. V lost 0 bases, J lost 1 base, and 8 bases lay in between. CDR3 sequence: CASSLGSGAKNIQYF. CDR3 nucleotide sequence: TGCGCCAGCAGCTTGGGCAGCGGGGCCAAAAACATTCAGTACTTC.

The V and J genes are TRBV5-8 and TRBJ1-5, with D perhaps matching TRBD1 (6 bases). The CDR3 runs 16 residues. Germline CDR1 SGHTS, CDR2 YDEGEE. V shed 4 bases and J shed 2 bases, with 16 bases lying between them. The CDR3 spells CASSPQGGDRNQPQHF. The DNA for the CDR3 is TGTGCCAGCAGCCCACAGGGTGGGGATCGCAATCAGCCCCAGCATTTT.

The gene calls are TRBV7-2 and TRBJ1-3, with TRBD1 matching over 9 bases. The CDR3 length is 18 residues. V lost 5 bases to trimming and J lost 2 bases; unmatched junction nucleotides: 13. Germline-derived CDR1 and CDR2 are SGHTA and FQGNSA. This chain's CDR3 is CASSPRGGTGLTGNTIYF. CDR3 sequence (DNA): TGTGCCAGCAGCCCTCGAGGGGGGACAGGGTTAACTGGAAACACCATATATTTT.

The genes are TRBV14 and TRBJ1-2; D uncertain. V lost 0 bases and J lost 5, with 22 bases in between. Germline V gene data show CDR1 as SGHDN and CDR2 as FVKESK. The CDR3 is made up of 18 amino acids. The CDR3 here is CASSQDRYRELSEYGYTF. CDR3 coding DNA: TGTGCCAGCAGCCAAGATAGGTACCGGGAGCTGTCCGAGTATGGCTACACCTTC.

The chain is built from TRBV5-6 and TRBJ1-2; 9 positions match TRBD1. CDR3 length: 13 amino acids. V was clipped by 6 bases and J by 5 bases; unmatched bases: 5. Germline-derived CDR1 and CDR2 are SGHDT and YYEEEE. CDR3 sequence reads: CASTQGAVYGYTF. CDR3 in DNA: TGTGCCAGCACACAGGGGGCGGTGTATGGCTACACCTTC.

This rearrangement joins TRBV4-1 to TRBJ2-7; 11 bases map to TRBD1. Germline V lookup: CDR1 MGHRA, CDR2 YSYEKL. The CDR3 contains 16 residues. V dropped 3 bases and J dropped 2; count of bases not matched to a gene: 6. The CDR3 DNA sequence: TGCGCCAGCAGCCAGCGGACAGGGGGCGCGCCCTACGAGCAGTACTTC. Protein sequence: CASSQRTGGAPYEQYF.

J is TRBJ2-6 and V is TRBV7-2; no firm D call. Trimming left V 1 base short and J 0 bases short, with 10 bases between. This CDR3 is built from 17 residues. Germline V gene sequence: CDR1 SGHTA, CDR2 FQGNSA. The DNA for the CDR3 is TGTGCCAGCAGCTTAGGAGTACCCCTCTCTGGGGCCAACGTCCTGACTTTC. It is translated as CASSLGVPLSGANVLTF.

The chain has TRBV6-5 and TRBJ2-2; D is uncertain. The CDR3 is 15 residues long. Trimming took 6 bases from V and 0 from J, leaving 11 bases between them. Germline V gene lookup returns CDR1 MNHEY and CDR2 SVGAGI. CDR3 loop: CASRTQHTNTGELFF. In DNA form, the CDR3 reads TGTGCCAGCAGAACGCAACACACGAACACCGGGGAGCTGTTTTTT.

The V call is TRBV4-3, the J call TRBJ1-2; no reliable D call. Germline CDR1 is LGHNA and CDR2 is YSLEER. Trimming shortened V by 2 bases and J by 8 bases, and 18 bases separated the two germline ends. The CDR3 totals 15 residues. This CDR3 reads CASSQPDVPRGGYTF. The CDR3 DNA follows: TGCGCCAGCAGCCAACCCGACGTCCCTCGGGGAGGCTACACCTTC.

The CDR3 sequence: CASSLYKGTVDTEAFF. The CDR3 coding sequence is TGCGCCAGCAGCCTATACAAGGGGACAGTCGACACTGAAGCTTTCTTT. This chain links TRBV4-1 with TRBJ1-1; 7 bases align to TRBD1. CDR3 size: 16 residues. The germline V gene encodes CDR1 MGHRA and CDR2 YSYEKL. Trimming removed 4 bases from V and 3 bases from J; junction bases left unmatched: 11.

The rearrangement joins TRBV27 to TRBJ1-4, with D possibly being TRBD1 (5 bases). The CDR3 is 16 residues long. The V end lost 5 bases, the J end lost 8 bases, and 21 bases lay between the germline ends. Germline loops: CDR1 MNHEY, CDR2 SMNVEV (reference sequence). The chain's CDR3 is CASSRLSGLLGEKLFF. The CDR3 region has the DNA TGTGCCAGCAGTCGACTGTCGGGACTATTAGGAGAAAAACTGTTTTTT.

The CDR3 bases are TGCAGCGTTGAAGCTCTATCCGACAGGGGGCTTCGCTATGGCTACACCTTC. Its translation is CSVEALSDRGLRYGYTF. The genes are TRBV29-1 and TRBJ1-2, with 10 bases that match TRBD1. Germline V CDR1 and CDR2: SQVTM, ANQGSEA. This CDR3 contains 17 residues. V gave up 1 base and J gave up 4 bases; unmatched junction bases: 12.

The chain employs TRBV7-9 and TRBJ2-7; perhaps TRBD1 as D (6 bases). CDR3 length: 15 residues. CDR1 is SEHNR, CDR2 FQNEAQ, per germline (reference sequence). The V end lost 2 bases, the J end lost 2 bases, and 13 bases lay between the germline ends. The CDR3 DNA reads TGTGCCAGCAGCTTAACCGGGACACTAACCTACGAGCAGTACTTC. Translated, it gives CASSLTGTLTYEQYF.

This clone was seen once. The rearrangement links TRBV29-1 to TRBJ1-4; D unclear. The V end lost 3 bases, the J end lost 5 bases, and 10 bases lay between the germline ends. In germline, CDR1 is SQVTM, CDR2 ANQGSEA. The CDR3 is made up of 13 amino acids. The CDR3 DNA follows: TGCAGCGTTGAGGGAGCGGGGAATGAAAAACTGTTTTTT. It is translated as CSVEGAGNEKLFF.